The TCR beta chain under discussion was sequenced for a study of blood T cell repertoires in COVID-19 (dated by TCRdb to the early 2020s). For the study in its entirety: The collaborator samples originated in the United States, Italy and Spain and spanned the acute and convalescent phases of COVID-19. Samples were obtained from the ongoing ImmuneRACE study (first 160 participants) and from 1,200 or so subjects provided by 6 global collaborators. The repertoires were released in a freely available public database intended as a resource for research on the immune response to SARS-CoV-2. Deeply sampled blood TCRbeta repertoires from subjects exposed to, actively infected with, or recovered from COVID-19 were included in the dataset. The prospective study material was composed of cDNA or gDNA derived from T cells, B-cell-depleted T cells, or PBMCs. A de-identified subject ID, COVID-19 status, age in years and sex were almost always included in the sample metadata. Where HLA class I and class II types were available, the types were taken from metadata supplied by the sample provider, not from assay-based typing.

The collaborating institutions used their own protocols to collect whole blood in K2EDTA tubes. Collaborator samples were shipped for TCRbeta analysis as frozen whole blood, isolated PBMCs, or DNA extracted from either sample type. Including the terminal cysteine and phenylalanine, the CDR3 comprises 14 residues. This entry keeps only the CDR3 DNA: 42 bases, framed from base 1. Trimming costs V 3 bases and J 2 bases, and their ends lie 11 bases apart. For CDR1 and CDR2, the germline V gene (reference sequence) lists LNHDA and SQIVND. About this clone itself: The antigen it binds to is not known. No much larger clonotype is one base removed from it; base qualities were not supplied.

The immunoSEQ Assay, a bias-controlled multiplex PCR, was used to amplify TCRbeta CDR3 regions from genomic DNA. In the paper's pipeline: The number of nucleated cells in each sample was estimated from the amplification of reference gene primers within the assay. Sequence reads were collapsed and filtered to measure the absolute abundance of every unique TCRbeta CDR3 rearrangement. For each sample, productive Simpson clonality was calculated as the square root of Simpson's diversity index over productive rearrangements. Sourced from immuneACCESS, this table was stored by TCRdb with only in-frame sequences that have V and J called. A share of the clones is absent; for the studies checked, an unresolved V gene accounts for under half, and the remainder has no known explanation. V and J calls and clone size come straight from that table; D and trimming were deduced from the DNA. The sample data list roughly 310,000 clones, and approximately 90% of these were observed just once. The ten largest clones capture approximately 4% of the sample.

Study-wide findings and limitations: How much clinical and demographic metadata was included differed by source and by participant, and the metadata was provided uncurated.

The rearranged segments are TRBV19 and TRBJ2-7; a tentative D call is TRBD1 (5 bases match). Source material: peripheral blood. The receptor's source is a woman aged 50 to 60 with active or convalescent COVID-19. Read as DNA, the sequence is TGTGCCAGTAGTATCCAGGGCCTAACCTACGAGCAGTACTTC. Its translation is CASSIQGLTYEQYF. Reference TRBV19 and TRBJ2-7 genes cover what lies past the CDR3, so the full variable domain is DGGITQSPKYLFRKEGQNVTLSCEQNLNHDAMYWYRQDPGQGLRLIYYSQIVNDFQKGDIAEGYSVSREKKESFPLTVTSAQKNPTAFYLCASSIQGLTYEQYFGPGTRLTVT.